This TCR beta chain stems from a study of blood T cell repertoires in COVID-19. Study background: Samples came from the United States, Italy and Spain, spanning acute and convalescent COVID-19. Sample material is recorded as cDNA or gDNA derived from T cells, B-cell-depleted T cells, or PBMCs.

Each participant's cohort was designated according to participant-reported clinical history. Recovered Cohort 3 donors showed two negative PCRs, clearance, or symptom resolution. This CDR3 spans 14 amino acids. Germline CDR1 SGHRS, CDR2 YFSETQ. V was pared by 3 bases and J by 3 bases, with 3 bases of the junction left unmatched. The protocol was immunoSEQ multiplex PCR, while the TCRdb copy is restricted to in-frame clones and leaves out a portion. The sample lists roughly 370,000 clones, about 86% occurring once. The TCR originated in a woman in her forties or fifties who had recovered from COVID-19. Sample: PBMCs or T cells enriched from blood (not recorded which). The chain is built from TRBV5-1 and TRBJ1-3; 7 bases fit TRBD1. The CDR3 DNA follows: TGCGCCAGCAGCTACGACAGGGATGGAAACACCATATATTTT. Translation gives CASSYDRDGNTIYF.